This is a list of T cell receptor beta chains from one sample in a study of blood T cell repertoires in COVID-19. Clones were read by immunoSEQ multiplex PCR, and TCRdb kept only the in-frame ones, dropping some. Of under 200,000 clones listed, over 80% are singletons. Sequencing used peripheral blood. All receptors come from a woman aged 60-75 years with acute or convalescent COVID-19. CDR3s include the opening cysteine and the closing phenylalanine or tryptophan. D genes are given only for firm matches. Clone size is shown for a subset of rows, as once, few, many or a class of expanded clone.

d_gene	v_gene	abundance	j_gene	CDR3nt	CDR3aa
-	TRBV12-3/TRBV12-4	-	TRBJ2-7	TGTGCCAGCAGTCTGACAGATTCCTACGAGCAGTACTTC	CASSLTDSYEQYF
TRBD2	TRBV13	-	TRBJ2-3	TGTGCCAGCAGCTCAGGGACTAGCGGGGGTACAGATACGCAGTATTTT	CASSSGTSGGTDTQYF
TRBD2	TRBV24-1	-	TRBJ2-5	TGTGCCACCAGTGATGCTACCGGGACTACACAAGAGACCCAGTACTTC	CATSDATGTTQETQYF
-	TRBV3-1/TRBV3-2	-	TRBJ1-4	TGTGCCAGCAGCCTAGCGGGGAGGGCAACTAATGAAAAACTGTTTTTT	CASSLAGRATNEKLFF
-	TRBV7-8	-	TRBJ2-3	TGTGCCAGCAGCTTCCCCAGGGCCCCCACAGATACGCAGTATTTT	CASSFPRAPTDTQYF
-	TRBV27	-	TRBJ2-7	TGTGCCAGCAGCCCCAGCCAGGGGCGACCCTACGAGCAGTACTTC	CASSPSQGRPYEQYF
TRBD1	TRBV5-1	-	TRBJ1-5	TGCGCCAGCAGCTCGGGACAGCCAAATCAGCCCCAGCATTTT	CASSSGQPNQPQHF
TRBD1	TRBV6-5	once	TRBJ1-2	TGTGCCACGGGACAGGTCAACTATGGCTACACCTTC	CATGQVNYGYTF
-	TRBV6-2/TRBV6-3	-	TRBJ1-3	TGTGCCAGCAGTTCCGCAGGGACTGACCACTCTGGAAACACCATATATTTT	CASSSAGTDHSGNTIYF
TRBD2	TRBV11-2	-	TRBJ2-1	TGTGCCAGCAGCCCCCTAGCGGGGAGATACAATGAGCAGTTCTTC	CASSPLAGRYNEQFF
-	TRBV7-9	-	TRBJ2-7	TGTGCCAGCAGGTCCGGGCAGGGGAATGAGCAGTACTTC	CASRSGQGNEQYF
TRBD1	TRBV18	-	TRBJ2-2	TGTGCCAGCTCACCGACAGGGATCTACACCGGGGAGCTGTTTTTT	CASSPTGIYTGELFF
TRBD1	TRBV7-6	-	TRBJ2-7	TGTGCCAGCAGCCCAATGACAGGGGTGCCCGAGCAGTACTTC	CASSPMTGVPEQYF
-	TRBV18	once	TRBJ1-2	TGTGCCAGCTCACCTGAAGCAGGATCTGCGCTGTATGGCTACACCTTC	CASSPEAGSALYGYTF
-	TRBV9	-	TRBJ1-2	TGTGCCAGCAGCGTAGAACCCAGGGACTATGGCTACACCTTC	CASSVEPRDYGYTF
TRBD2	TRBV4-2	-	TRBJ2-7	TGTGCCAGCAGCCCACCTCGGATTCAGCGGGGGTCCTCCTACGAGCAGTACTTC	CASSPPRIQRGSSYEQYF